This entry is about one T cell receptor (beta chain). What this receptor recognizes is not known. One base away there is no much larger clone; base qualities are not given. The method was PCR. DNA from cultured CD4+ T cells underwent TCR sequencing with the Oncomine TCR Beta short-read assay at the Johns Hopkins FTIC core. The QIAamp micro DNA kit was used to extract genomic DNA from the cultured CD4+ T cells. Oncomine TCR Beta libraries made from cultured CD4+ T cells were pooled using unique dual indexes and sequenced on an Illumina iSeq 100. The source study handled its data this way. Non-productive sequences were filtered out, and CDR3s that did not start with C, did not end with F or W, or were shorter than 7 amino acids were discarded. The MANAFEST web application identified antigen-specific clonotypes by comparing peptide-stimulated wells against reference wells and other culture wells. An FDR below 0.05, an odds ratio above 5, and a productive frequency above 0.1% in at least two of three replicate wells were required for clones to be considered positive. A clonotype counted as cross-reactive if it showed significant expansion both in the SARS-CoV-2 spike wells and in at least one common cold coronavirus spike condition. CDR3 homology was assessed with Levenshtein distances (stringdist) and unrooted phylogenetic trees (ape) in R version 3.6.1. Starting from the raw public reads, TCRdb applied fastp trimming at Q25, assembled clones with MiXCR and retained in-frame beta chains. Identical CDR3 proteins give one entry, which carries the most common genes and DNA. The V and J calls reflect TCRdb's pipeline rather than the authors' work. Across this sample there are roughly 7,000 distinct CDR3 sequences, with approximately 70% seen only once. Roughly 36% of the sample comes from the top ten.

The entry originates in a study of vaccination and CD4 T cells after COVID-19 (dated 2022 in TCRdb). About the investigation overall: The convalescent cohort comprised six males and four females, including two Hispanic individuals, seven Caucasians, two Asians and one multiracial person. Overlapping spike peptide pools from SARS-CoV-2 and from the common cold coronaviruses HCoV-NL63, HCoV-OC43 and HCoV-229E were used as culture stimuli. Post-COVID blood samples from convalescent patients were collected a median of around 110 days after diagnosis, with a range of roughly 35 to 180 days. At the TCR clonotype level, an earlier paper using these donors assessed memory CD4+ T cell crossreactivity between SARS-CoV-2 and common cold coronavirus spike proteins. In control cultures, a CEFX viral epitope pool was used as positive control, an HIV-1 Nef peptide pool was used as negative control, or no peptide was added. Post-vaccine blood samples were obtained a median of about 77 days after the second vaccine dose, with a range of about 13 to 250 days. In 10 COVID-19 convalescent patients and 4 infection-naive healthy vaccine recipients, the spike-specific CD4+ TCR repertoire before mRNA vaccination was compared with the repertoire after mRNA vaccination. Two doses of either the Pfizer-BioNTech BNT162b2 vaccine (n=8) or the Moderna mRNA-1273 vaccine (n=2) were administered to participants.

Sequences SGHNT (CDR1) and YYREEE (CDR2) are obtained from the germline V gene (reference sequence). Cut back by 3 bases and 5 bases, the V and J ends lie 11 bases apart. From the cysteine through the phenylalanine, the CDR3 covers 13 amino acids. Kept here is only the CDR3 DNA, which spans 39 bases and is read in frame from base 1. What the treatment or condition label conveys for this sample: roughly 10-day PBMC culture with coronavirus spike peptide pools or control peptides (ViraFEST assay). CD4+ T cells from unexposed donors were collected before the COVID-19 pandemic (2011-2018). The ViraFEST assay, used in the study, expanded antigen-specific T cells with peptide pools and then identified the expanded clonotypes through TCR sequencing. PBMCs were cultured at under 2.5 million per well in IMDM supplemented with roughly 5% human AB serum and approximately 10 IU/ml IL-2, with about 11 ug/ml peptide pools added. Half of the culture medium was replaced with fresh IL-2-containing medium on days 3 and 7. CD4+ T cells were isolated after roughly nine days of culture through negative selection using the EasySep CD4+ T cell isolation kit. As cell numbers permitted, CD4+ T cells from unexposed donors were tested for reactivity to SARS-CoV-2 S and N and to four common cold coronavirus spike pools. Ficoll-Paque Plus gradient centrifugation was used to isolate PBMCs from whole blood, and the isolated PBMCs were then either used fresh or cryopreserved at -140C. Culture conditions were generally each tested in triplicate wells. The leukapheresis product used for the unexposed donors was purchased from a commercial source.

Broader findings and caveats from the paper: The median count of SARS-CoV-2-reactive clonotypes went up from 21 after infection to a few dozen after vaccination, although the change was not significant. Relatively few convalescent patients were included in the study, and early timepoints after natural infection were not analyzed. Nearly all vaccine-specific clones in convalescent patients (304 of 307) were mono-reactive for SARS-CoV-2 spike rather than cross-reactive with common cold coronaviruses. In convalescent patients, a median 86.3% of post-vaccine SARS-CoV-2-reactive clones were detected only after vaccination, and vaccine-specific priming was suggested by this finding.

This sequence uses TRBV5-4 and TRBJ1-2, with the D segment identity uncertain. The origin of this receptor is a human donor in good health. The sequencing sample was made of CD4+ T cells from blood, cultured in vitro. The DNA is TGTGCCAGCAGCTCCCTAGGTACTTATGGCTACACCTTC. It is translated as CASSSLGTYGYTF.